The source of this T cell receptor (beta chain) is a study of patients and donors after allogeneic stem cell transplantation. TCRdb analysed the RT-PCR reads with MiXCR anew, one entry per CDR3 protein. The sample shows about 960,000 distinct CDR3 sequences, over 15% of them seen only once. The CDR3 extends over 13 amino acids. Between the trimmed V and J ends, which lost 5 bases and 6 bases, there was a span of 13 bases. This clonotype was counted ten times or more. The sequence was obtained from a human donor who was either an allogeneic HSCT recipient or a stem cell or donor lymphocyte infusion donor (not recorded which). It is not recorded whose cells these are; they may come from a transplant donor. Source material: blood, either unsorted or a sorted T cell fraction (not recorded which). The V call is TRBV12-3 or TRBV12-4, the J call TRBJ1-2, with D tentatively TRBD1 (5 bases). In nucleotides, the CDR3 is TGTGCCAGCAGTCCCCAGGGAGTACATGGCTACACCTTC. As protein: CASSPQGVHGYTF.